This T cell receptor (beta chain) was sequenced in a study of type 1 regulatory T cells. Study background: An in vitro protocol generated T-allo10, a Tr1-enriched, alloantigen-specific CD4 T cell product.

About this clonotype: The antigen remains unidentified.

CDR1 MNHEY and CDR2 SMNVEV come from the germline V gene (reference sequence). Trimming stripped 0 bases from V and 4 bases from J, with 7 bases between. The CDR3 has 14 residues. TCRdb reprocessed the reads via MiXCR and lists one record per CDR3 protein. This table has 20,000 or so distinct CDR3 sequences, roughly half appearing once. The sequenced sample consisted of cultured T cells, either the whole culture or a sorted T cell fraction (not recorded which). This TCR derives from a human donor in good health. The chain carries TRBV27 and TRBJ1-3; D might be TRBD1 (5 bases). CDR3 nucleotides: TGTGCCAGCAGTTTATCAGGGGTCGGAAACACCATATATTTT. This codes for CASSLSGVGNTIYF.